This T cell receptor beta chain was profiled in a study of cytomegalovirus exposure and HLA in healthy donors. 13 Jbeta primers and 60 Vbeta primers were used for the PCR. Original analysis: It was a later analysis that counted around 85 million unique TCR beta chains, of which some 10 million were shared. Generated by immunoSEQ multiplex PCR, the TCRdb table keeps only in-frame clones and is missing some. V and J calls and clone size are those listed in that table; D and trimming were worked out from the DNA. The repertoire holds about 160,000 clones, with about 88% as singletons. Per germline, CDR1 SGHNT and CDR2 YYREEE (reference sequence). The V and J ends lost 4 bases and 0 bases respectively, with 10 bases between them. CDR3 length equals 14 residues.

Sequenced input: PBMCs. The chain uses TRBV5-4 and TRBJ1-1; no reliable D call. The receptor was derived from a young woman in good health and CMV-seronegative. CDR3 region: CASSPGSVNTEAFF. The CDR3 coding sequence is TGTGCCAGCAGCCCGGGAAGTGTGAACACTGAAGCTTTCTTT.